Below are 8 T cell receptor beta chains sequenced from a single sample in a study of blood T cell repertoires in COVID-19. Sequenced by immunoSEQ multiplex PCR; TCRdb stores in-frame clones only, minus some. The sample has 200,000 or so clones, approximately 84% seen once. Sequencing was carried out using peripheral blood. These receptors all come from a human donor with acute or convalescent COVID-19. The donor label of this sample is uncertain.

In its sample, this clone was seen once. The rearrangement uses TRBV4-2 and TRBJ2-3, with 8 bases fitting TRBD2. The CDR3 runs to 15 residues. J gave up 3 bases and V 3 bases, and 5 bases lay outside the gene matches. Per germline, CDR1 LGHNA and CDR2 YNFKEQ. The CDR3 DNA sequence: TGTGCCAGCAGCCAGCCCGGACTAGCAACAGATACGCAGTATTTT. Translated: CASSQPGLATDTQYF.

V and J are TRBV15 and TRBJ2-1, with D maybe TRBD2 (6 bases). Per the germline V gene, CDR1 is LNHNV and CDR2 is YYDKDF (reference sequence). The CDR3 runs 13 residues. V shed 8 bases and J shed 7 bases, with 15 bases lying between them. In DNA, the CDR3 is TGTGCCACCGGGGTAGCGGAGAGAAATGAGCAGTTCTTC. It codes for CATGVAERNEQFF.

The chain links TRBV6-5 to TRBJ2-1, with D uncertain. The CDR3 is made up of 13 amino acids. V was pared by 7 bases and J by 0 bases, with 7 bases between. Germline V gives CDR1 MNHEY, CDR2 SVGAGI. CDR3 sequence: CASTQASYNEQFF. CDR3 DNA sequence: TGTGCCAGCACCCAAGCCTCCTACAATGAGCAGTTCTTC.

The chain combines TRBV3-1 (or the pseudogene TRBV3-2) with TRBJ1-1; 8 positions match TRBD1. After removal of 1 base from V and 4 bases from J, the junction contained 8 bases not matched to a gene. This CDR3 is 16 amino acids long. Germline assignment: CDR1 LGHDT and CDR2 YNNKEL (reference sequence). CDR3 coding DNA: TGTGCCAGCAGCCAAGCCGGACAGGGTTGGGGCACTGAAGCTTTCTTT. The encoded protein is CASSQAGQGWGTEAFF.

For the CDR3, the DNA is TGCGCCAGCAGCTTGTTTGGGACTAGCGGCCAAGAGACCCAGTACTTC. Its protein product is CASSLFGTSGQETQYF. The chain employs TRBV5-1 and TRBJ2-5; 11 bases align to TRBD2. Germline V gives CDR1 SGHRS, CDR2 YFSETQ. V was pared by 1 base and J by 1 base, with 3 bases of the junction left unmatched. This CDR3 is 16 amino acids long.

This clone was detected only once. The chain combines TRBV9 with TRBJ2-2, with D tentatively TRBD1 (5 bases). Trimming stripped 3 bases from V and 5 bases from J, with 14 bases between. The CDR3 is 15 residues long. CDR1 is SGDLS, CDR2 YYNGEE, per germline. The DNA for the CDR3 is TGTGCCAGCAGCGACGACAGAGTAAAAACCGGGGAGCTGTTTTTT. Residues: CASSDDRVKTGELFF.

The rearrangement uses TRBV5-8 and TRBJ2-2; 8 nucleotides align to TRBD1. V was clipped by 10 bases and J by 6 bases; unmatched bases: 11. The CDR3 loop spans 14 amino acids. CDR1 SGHTS and CDR2 YDEGEE come from the germline V gene. The CDR3 loop is CASKGAGGSGELFF. CDR3 in DNA: TGTGCCTCGAAGGGGGCAGGGGGCTCCGGGGAGCTGTTTTTT.

The V and J genes are TRBV28 and TRBJ1-5; D ambiguous. CDR1 MDHEN and CDR2 SYDVKM come from the germline V gene. The CDR3 is 12 residues long. The V end lost 5 bases, the J end lost 4 bases, and 6 bases lay between the germline ends. For the CDR3, the DNA is TGTGCCAGCAGTGGGCCAAATCAGCCCCAGCATTTT. Residues: CASSGPNQPQHF. The full variable domain, completed using reference TRBV28 and TRBJ1-5, is DVKVTQSSRYLVKRTGEKVFLECVQDMDHENMFWYRQDPGLGLRLIYFSYDVKMKEKGDIPEGYSVSREKKERFSLILESASTNQTSMYLCASSGPNQPQHFGDGTRLSIL.